Following are 27 T cell receptor beta chains from one sample sequenced in a study of cytomegalovirus exposure and HLA in healthy donors. The PCR contained 60 Vbeta and 13 Jbeta primers. The repertoire was sequenced with immunoSEQ multiplex PCR; TCRdb's copy has only in-frame clones and lacks some. The sample shows approximately 200,000 clones, 85% to 90% of them seen only once. What was sequenced was PBMCs. The receptors were gathered from a human donor in good health.

The chain combines TRBV5-6 with TRBJ2-1; TRBD2 matches at 7 bases. This CDR3 contains 17 residues. V dropped 4 bases and J dropped 9; count of bases not matched to a gene: 19. Germline loops: CDR1 SGHDT, CDR2 YYEEEE. In DNA, the CDR3 is TGTGCCAGCAGCCTTGATGGGATAGTGGGAGGGCCCTTTGAGCAGTTCTTC. Translating gives CASSLDGIVGGPFEQFF.

This chain uses TRBV9 with TRBJ2-5; D is possibly TRBD2 (5 bases). Trimming took 0 bases from V and 5 from J, leaving 14 bases between them. CDR1 SGDLS and CDR2 YYNGEE come from the germline V gene. The CDR3 extends over 15 amino acids. CDR3 region: CASSVGRGSFETQYF. For the CDR3, the DNA is TGTGCCAGCAGCGTAGGCCGAGGGTCTTTTGAGACCCAGTACTTC.

The CDR3 region has the DNA TGTGCCAGTACCCCTAGATCAAAGAAAAACCCTACTAATTACAATGAGCAGTTCTTC. It codes for CASTPRSKKNPTNYNEQFF. V gene TRBV19 combines with J gene TRBJ2-1, with D unresolved. This CDR3 has 19 residues. The V end was cut by 7 bases, the J end by 4 bases, with 29 bases between. The germline CDR1 and CDR2 sequences are LNHDA and SQIVND (reference sequence).

This chain uses TRBV28 with TRBJ1-2, with D possibly matching TRBD1 (5 bases). This CDR3 comprises 14 residues. Germline loops: CDR1 MDHEN, CDR2 SYDVKM. The V end lost 3 bases, the J end lost 8 bases, and 16 bases lay between the germline ends. CDR3 protein: CASSLGGAREGYTF. CDR3 nucleotide sequence: TGTGCCAGCAGTTTGGGCGGGGCCAGGGAAGGCTACACCTTC.

The rearrangement links TRBV6-5 to TRBJ2-6; maybe TRBD1 (6 bases). From germline, CDR1 is MNHEY and CDR2 SVGAGI. This CDR3 is built from 16 residues. With 0 bases removed from V and 0 bases from J, the gap between germline ends came to 6 bases. The CDR3 spells CASSYSDSSGANVLTF. For the CDR3, the DNA is TGTGCCAGCAGTTACTCGGACAGCTCTGGGGCCAACGTCCTGACTTTC.

This clone appeared once. The rearrangement uses TRBV13 and TRBJ2-7, with D possibly matching TRBD2 (6 bases). There are 13 residues in the CDR3. The germline gives CDR1 PRHDT, CDR2 FYEKMQ (reference sequence). V was clipped by 6 bases and J by 2 bases, with 11 bases between them. CDR3 sequence: CASRGGVTYEQYF. In nucleotides, the CDR3 is TGTGCCAGCAGGGGAGGCGTTACCTACGAGCAGTACTTC.

This chain connects TRBV4-1 to TRBJ2-1, with 14 bases lining up with TRBD2. This CDR3 is 19 amino acids long. The germline V gene encodes CDR1 MGHRA and CDR2 YSYEKL. J was trimmed by 0 bases and V by 2 bases; bases with no gene match: 6. CDR3 region: CASSQTRLAGGSSYNEQFF. DNA for the CDR3: TGCGCCAGCAGCCAAACAAGACTAGCGGGGGGGAGCTCCTACAATGAGCAGTTCTTC.

The chain has TRBV28 and TRBJ1-1; no firm D call. With 7 bases removed from V and 5 bases from J, the gap between germline ends came to 17 bases. The CDR3 contains 14 residues. From germline, CDR1 is MDHEN and CDR2 SYDVKM. As DNA, the CDR3 is TGTGCCAGCACCAACTCCGGGGTCGTTACTGAAGCTTTCTTT. This translates into CASTNSGVVTEAFF. Drawing the rest from reference TRBV28 and TRBJ1-1, the complete variable domain is DVKVTQSSRYLVKRTGEKVFLECVQDMDHENMFWYRQDPGLGLRLIYFSYDVKMKEKGDIPEGYSVSREKKERFSLILESASTNQTSMYLCASTNSGVVTEAFFGQGTRLTVV.

This chain joins TRBV5-1 and TRBJ1-4; 8 bases are shared with TRBD1. Germline CDR1 reads SGHRS; CDR2 reads YFSETQ. V trimming: 2 bases; J trimming: 2 bases; junction bases outside the gene matches: 8. The CDR3 loop spans 17 amino acids. CDR3 DNA: TGCGCCAGCAGCTTAGGCAGGGGGCGCCCCACTAATGAAAAACTGTTTTTT. This sequence encodes CASSLGRGRPTNEKLFF.

This clone appeared a few times. The chain combines TRBV19 with TRBJ2-2; TRBD1 aligns across 10 bases. Germline trimming cut 10 bases from V and 5 bases from J; bases unmatched to any gene: 13. This CDR3 is 16 amino acids long. The germline CDR1 and CDR2 sequences are LNHDA and SQIVND (reference sequence). This CDR3 is CATMWGGTGATGELFF. CDR3 bases: TGTGCCACCATGTGGGGCGGGACAGGGGCAACCGGGGAGCTGTTTTTT.

The chain carries TRBV30 and TRBJ2-6, with D possibly being TRBD1 (6 bases). The CDR3 has 15 amino acids. The V end lost 5 bases, the J end lost 2 bases, and 13 bases lay between the germline ends. Germline V gene lookup returns CDR1 GTSNPN and CDR2 SVGIG (reference sequence). The CDR3 nucleotides are TGTGCCTGGTTTACAGGGCTTGCTGGGGCCAACGTCCTGACTTTC. This encodes CAWFTGLAGANVLTF.

The V gene is TRBV6-6, the J gene TRBJ1-5, with TRBD1 matching over 7 bases. V trimming: 6 bases; J trimming: 2 bases; junction bases outside the gene matches: 4. The germline V gene encodes CDR1 MNHNY and CDR2 SVGAGI (reference sequence). The CDR3 consists of 14 residues. The CDR3 bases are TGTGCCAGCAGGGAAGGACAGGGCAATCAGCCCCAGCATTTT. It codes for CASREGQGNQPQHF.

The rearrangement joins TRBV7-3 to TRBJ2-1; D is perhaps TRBD1 (5 bases). V was pared by 5 bases and J by 10 bases, with 21 bases between. The CDR3 covers 15 residues. From germline, CDR1 is SGHTA and CDR2 FQGTGA. The CDR3 DNA reads TGTGCCAGCAGCCCAACGGGTAGGCTTTGGGGCGAGCAGTTCTTC. This codes for CASSPTGRLWGEQFF. Full variable domain (remainder filled in from reference TRBV7-3 and TRBJ2-1): GAGVSQTPSNKVTEKGKYVELRCDPISGHTALYWYRQSLGQGPEFLIYFQGTGAADDSGLPNDRFFAVRPEGSVSTLKIQRTERGDSAVYLCASSPTGRLWGEQFFGPGTRLTVL.

J is TRBJ1-5 and V is TRBV18, with a tentative D call TRBD1 (5 bases). Germline V lookup: CDR1 KGHSH, CDR2 LQKENI. This CDR3 is built from 14 residues. V lost 4 bases to trimming and J lost 5 bases, with 12 bases between them. Here the CDR3 reads CASSLVGGDQPQHF. In nucleotides, the CDR3 is TGTGCCAGCTCACTAGTCGGGGGAGATCAGCCCCAGCATTTT.

This clone appeared once. This sequence joins TRBV28 and TRBJ1-2, with TRBD1 as a possible D gene (5 bases). V lost 6 bases to trimming and J lost 8 bases, with 19 bases between them. Germline CDR1 and CDR2: MDHEN and SYDVKM. The CDR3 has 14 residues. The CDR3 bases are TGTGCCAGCAGGCCCGGGACTGAACCTTTGGGCTACACCTTC. As protein: CASRPGTEPLGYTF.

The chain has TRBV18 and TRBJ1-4; D remains ambiguous. The CDR3 spans 12 residues. Between the trimmed V and J ends, which lost 3 bases and 8 bases, there was a span of 7 bases. The germline gives CDR1 KGHSH, CDR2 LQKENI. The DNA for the CDR3 is TGTGCCAGCTCACCTGATCGGGAAAAACTGTTTTTT. This translates into CASSPDREKLFF.

The chain employs TRBV11-2 and TRBJ1-1; maybe TRBD1 (6 bases). Germline CDR1 is SGHAT and CDR2 is FQNNGV. The germline V and J ends were trimmed by 4 bases and 2 bases, with 14 bases remaining between them. The CDR3 consists of 15 residues. The CDR3 coding sequence is TGTGCCAGCAGCTCCTCCGGGACACTTAACACTGAAGCTTTCTTT. This gives the protein CASSSSGTLNTEAFF.

The rearrangement joins TRBV11-2 to TRBJ2-5; possibly TRBD2 for D (6 bases). The germline V gene encodes CDR1 SGHAT and CDR2 FQNNGV. V lost 1 base, J lost 1 base, and 10 bases lay in between. The CDR3 has 15 residues. The CDR3 sequence: CASSLGPGVQETQYF. DNA for the CDR3: TGTGCCAGCAGCTTAGGGCCGGGGGTCCAAGAGACCCAGTACTTC.

In DNA, the CDR3 is TGCGCCAGCAGTGATTGGGGGCGCGTCTACGAGCAGTACTTC. It is translated as CASSDWGRVYEQYF. The chain uses TRBV10-2 and TRBJ2-7; D is perhaps TRBD1 (6 bases). V lost 3 bases and J 3 bases, leaving 12 bases between the germline ends. Germline-derived CDR1 and CDR2 are WSHSY and SAAADI. This CDR3 has 14 residues.

The V and J genes are TRBV10-2 and TRBJ2-3, with 10 bases identical to TRBD2. This CDR3 spans 15 amino acids. With 6 bases clipped from V and 3 bases from J, the junction kept 6 bases outside the gene matches. Germline CDR1 and CDR2: WSHSY and SAAADI. The CDR3 reads CASRRRTSGTDTQYF. CDR3 sequence (DNA): TGCGCCAGCAGGAGAAGGACTAGCGGTACAGATACGCAGTATTTT.

This rearrangement joins TRBV27 to TRBJ1-4, with D perhaps matching TRBD1 (6 bases). Between the trimmed V and J ends, which lost 6 bases and 5 bases, there was a span of 10 bases. The CDR3 runs 13 residues. Germline values: CDR1 MNHEY, CDR2 SMNVEV (reference sequence). The CDR3 DNA follows: TGTGCCAGCAGAGATAGGGGGAATGAAAAACTGTTTTTT. Translated: CASRDRGNEKLFF.

The J gene is TRBJ2-1, the V gene TRBV27; TRBD1 matches 11 bases. CDR1 is MNHEY, CDR2 SMNVEV, per germline (reference sequence). The CDR3 covers 15 residues. Germline trimming cut 6 bases from V and 9 bases from J; bases unmatched to any gene: 10. DNA of the CDR3: TGTGCCAGCAGGGCACCGGGACAGGGGGGCACTGAGCAGTTCTTC. Its protein product is CASRAPGQGGTEQFF.

The CDR3, as DNA: TGTGCCAGTAGTATCGGGGGGCACGCCTACGAGCAGTACTTC. Translated, it gives CASSIGGHAYEQYF. The V gene is TRBV19, the J gene TRBJ2-5; maybe TRBD2 (7 bases). The J call is in doubt because the DNA end fits TRBJ2-7 better. The CDR3 length is 14 residues. CDR1 is LNHDA and CDR2 is SQIVND in the germline V gene (reference sequence).

The chain has TRBV5-4 and TRBJ1-1; unclear D gene. The germline gives CDR1 SGHNT, CDR2 YYREEE (reference sequence). The CDR3 is 15 residues long. V lost 0 bases and J 4 bases, leaving 13 bases between the germline ends. CDR3 sequence reads: CASSLAPGETTEAFF. The CDR3 DNA reads TGTGCCAGCAGCTTGGCCCCCGGGGAAACCACTGAAGCTTTCTTT. Looking up the rest from reference TRBV5-4 and TRBJ1-1 gives the full variable domain: ETGVTQSPTHLIKTRGQQVTLRCSSQSGHNTVSWYQQALGQGPQFIFQYYREEENGRGNFPPRFSGLQFPNYSSELNVNALELDDSALYLCASSLAPGETTEAFFGQGTRLTVV.

The rearrangement links TRBV5-1 to TRBJ1-2; a possible D gene is TRBD1 (5 bases). The CDR3 sequence is 13 residues long. Germline V lookup: CDR1 SGHRS, CDR2 YFSETQ. The germline V and J ends were trimmed by 9 bases and 3 bases, with 15 bases remaining between them. The CDR3 here is CATTKGRDYGYTF. CDR3 coding DNA: TGCGCCACTACAAAGGGCAGGGACTATGGCTACACCTTC. Supplemented by reference TRBV5-1 and TRBJ1-2, the full variable domain reads KAGVTQTPRYLIKTRGQQVTLSCSPISGHRSVSWYQQTPGQGLQFLFEYFSETQRNKGNFPGRFSGRQFSNSRSEMNVSTLELGDSALYLCATTKGRDYGYTFGSGTRLTVV.

The chain couples TRBV28 to TRBJ1-5; D remains ambiguous. Trimming shortened V by 5 bases and J by 0 bases, and 14 bases separated the two germline ends. This CDR3 is built from 16 residues. The germline V gene has CDR1 MDHEN and CDR2 SYDVKM. The CDR3 nucleotides read TGTGCCAGCAGTATGCAAAGAGAGTATAGCAATCAGCCCCAGCATTTT. Translating gives CASSMQREYSNQPQHF.

The chain has TRBV6-5 and TRBJ2-7; tentative D call: TRBD1 (5 bases). This CDR3 contains 14 residues. Germline V gene data show CDR1 as MNHEY and CDR2 as SVGAGI. Trimming shortened V by 5 bases and J by 3 bases, and 14 bases separated the two germline ends. Here the CDR3 DNA reads TGTGCCAGCAGTCGCGAAGGGGCCCTCTACGAGCAGTACTTC. Translation: CASSREGALYEQYF.